Sequencing of this T cell receptor (beta chain) was carried out in a study of CD8 T cells in Susac syndrome. Both CD4+ and CD8+ T cells were negatively isolated, and TEMRA cells underwent FACS enrichment. The authors reverse transcribed roughly 0.5 to 1 ug RNA with random hexamers. Across 54 Vbeta and 13 Jbeta, immunoSEQ multiplex PCR amplified TCR beta CDR3. TCRdb recomputed calls from the immunoSEQ multiplex PCR reads with MiXCR, one row per CDR3 protein. The data show about 250,000 distinct CDR3 sequences, roughly 95% seen once. Trimming took off 3 bases at V and 11 bases at J, with 16 bases between the two ends. Germline V gene sequence: CDR1 LNHDA, CDR2 SQIVND (reference sequence). CDR3 length: 13 residues.

The origin of this receptor is a human donor with multiple sclerosis. The V call is TRBV19, the J call TRBJ1-2; perhaps TRBD1 as D (6 bases). Sequenced input: CD4+ T cells from PBMCs. This CDR3 is CASSIPIHRDYTF. The CDR3 DNA follows: TGTGCCAGTAGTATCCCCATACACAGGGATTACACCTTC.